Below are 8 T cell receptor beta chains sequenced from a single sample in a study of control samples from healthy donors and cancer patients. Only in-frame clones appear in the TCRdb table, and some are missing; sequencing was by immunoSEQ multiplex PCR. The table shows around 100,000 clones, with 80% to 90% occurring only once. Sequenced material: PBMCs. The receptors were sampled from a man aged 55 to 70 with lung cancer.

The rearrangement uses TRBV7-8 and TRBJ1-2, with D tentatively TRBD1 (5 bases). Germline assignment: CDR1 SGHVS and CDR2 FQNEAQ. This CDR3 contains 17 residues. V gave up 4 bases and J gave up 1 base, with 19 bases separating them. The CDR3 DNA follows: TGTGCCAGCAGCTCATCTGTTGGGGACCTATTTAACTATGGCTACACCTTC. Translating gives CASSSSVGDLFNYGYTF.

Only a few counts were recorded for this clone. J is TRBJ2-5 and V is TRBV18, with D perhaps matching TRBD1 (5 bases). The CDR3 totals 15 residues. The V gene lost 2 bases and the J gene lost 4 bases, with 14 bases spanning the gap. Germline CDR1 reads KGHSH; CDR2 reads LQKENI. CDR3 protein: CASSPGQGIVETQYF. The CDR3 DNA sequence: TGTGCCAGCTCACCAGGGCAGGGAATAGTAGAGACCCAGTACTTC.

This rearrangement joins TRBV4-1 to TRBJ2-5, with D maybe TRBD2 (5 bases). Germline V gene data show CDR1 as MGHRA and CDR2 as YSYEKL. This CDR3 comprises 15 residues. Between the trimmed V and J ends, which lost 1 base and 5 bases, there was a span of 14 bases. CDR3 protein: CASSQGWTPDETQYF. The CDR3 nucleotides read TGCGCCAGCAGCCAAGGATGGACTCCCGACGAGACCCAGTACTTC.

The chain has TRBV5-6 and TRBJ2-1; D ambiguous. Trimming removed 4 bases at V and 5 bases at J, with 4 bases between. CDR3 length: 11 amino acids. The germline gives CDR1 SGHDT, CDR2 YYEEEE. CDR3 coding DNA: TGTGCCAGCAGCCAAAACAATGAGCAGTTCTTC. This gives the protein CASSQNNEQFF.

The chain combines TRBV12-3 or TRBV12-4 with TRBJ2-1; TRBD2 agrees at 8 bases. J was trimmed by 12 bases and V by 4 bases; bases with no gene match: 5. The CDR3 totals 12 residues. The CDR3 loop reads CASSSNAGGQFF. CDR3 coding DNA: TGTGCCAGCAGTTCCAACGCGGGAGGGCAGTTCTTC.

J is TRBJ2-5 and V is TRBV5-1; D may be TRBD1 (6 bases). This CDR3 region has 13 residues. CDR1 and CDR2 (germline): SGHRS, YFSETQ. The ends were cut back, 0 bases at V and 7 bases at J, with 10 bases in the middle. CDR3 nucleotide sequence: TGCGCCAGCAGCTTGGTAGGGGGTCGGACCCAGTACTTC. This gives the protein CASSLVGGRTQYF.

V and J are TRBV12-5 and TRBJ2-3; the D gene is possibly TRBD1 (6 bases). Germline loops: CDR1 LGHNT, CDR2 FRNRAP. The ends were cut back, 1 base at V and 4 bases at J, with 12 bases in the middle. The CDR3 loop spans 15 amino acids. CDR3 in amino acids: CASGLGTGRPDTQYF. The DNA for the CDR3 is TGTGCTAGTGGTTTGGGAACAGGGCGTCCAGATACGCAGTATTTT.

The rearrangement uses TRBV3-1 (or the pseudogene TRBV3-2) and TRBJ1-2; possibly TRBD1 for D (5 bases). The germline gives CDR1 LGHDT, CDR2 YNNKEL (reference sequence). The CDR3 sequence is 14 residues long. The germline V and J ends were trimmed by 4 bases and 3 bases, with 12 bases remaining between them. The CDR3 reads CASSPRRVDYGYTF. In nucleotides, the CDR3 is TGTGCCAGCAGCCCCCGCAGGGTAGACTATGGCTACACCTTC.